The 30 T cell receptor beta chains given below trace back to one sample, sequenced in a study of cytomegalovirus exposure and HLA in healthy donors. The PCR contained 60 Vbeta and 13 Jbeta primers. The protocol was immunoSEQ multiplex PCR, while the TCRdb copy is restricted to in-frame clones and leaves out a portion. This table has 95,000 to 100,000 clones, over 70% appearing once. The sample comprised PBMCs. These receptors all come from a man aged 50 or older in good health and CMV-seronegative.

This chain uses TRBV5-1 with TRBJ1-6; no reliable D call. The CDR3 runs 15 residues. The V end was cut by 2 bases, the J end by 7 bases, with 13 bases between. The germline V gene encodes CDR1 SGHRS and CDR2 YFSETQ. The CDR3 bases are TGCGCCAGCAGCTTAGACGGACGGGAGAATTCACCCCTCCACTTT. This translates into CASSLDGRENSPLHF.

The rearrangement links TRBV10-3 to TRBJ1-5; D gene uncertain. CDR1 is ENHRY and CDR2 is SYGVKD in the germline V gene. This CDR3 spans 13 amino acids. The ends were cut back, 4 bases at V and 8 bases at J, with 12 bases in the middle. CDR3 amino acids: CAISGSTSKPQHF. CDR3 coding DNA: TGTGCCATCAGTGGATCGACAAGCAAGCCCCAGCATTTT.

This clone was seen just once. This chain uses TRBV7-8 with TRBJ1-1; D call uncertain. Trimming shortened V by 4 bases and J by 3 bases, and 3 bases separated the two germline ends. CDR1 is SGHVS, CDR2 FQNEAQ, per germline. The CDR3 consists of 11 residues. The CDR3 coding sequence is TGTGCCAGCAGCTCGGACACTGAAGCTTTCTTT. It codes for CASSSDTEAFF.

The CDR3 is CASRRLAGVYNEQFF. CDR3 sequence (DNA): TGTGCCAGCAGACGACTAGCGGGAGTGTACAATGAGCAGTTCTTC. The chain uses TRBV6-5 and TRBJ2-1, with 12 bases that match TRBD2. V was pared by 6 bases and J by 4 bases, with 4 bases of the junction left unmatched. CDR1 is MNHEY and CDR2 is SVGAGI in the germline V gene. The CDR3 is 15 amino acids.

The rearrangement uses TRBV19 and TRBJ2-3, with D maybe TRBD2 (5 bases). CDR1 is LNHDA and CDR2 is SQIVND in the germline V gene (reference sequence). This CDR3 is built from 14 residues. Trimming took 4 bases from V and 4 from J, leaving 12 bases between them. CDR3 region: CASSTGLRPDTQYF. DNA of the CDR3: TGTGCCAGTAGTACTGGACTGCGGCCAGATACGCAGTATTTT. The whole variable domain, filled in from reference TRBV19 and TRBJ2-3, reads DGGITQSPKYLFRKEGQNVTLSCEQNLNHDAMYWYRQDPGQGLRLIYYSQIVNDFQKGDIAEGYSVSREKKESFPLTVTSAQKNPTAFYLCASSTGLRPDTQYFGPGTRLTVL.

CDR3 sequence reads: CASSRSLAGPYEQYF. The DNA for the CDR3 is TGTGCCAGTAGCCGGTCGCTAGCGGGACCCTACGAGCAGTACTTC. The chain couples TRBV19 to TRBJ2-7; 9 bases are a match to TRBD2. Germline CDR1 and CDR2: LNHDA and SQIVND (reference sequence). J lost 2 bases, V lost 6 bases, and 8 bases had no gene match. The CDR3 runs to 15 residues.

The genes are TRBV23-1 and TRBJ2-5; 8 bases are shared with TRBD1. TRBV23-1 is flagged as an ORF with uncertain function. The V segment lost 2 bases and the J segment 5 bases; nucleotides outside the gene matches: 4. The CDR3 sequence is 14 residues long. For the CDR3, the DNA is TGCGCCAGCAGTCAACCAGGGGGCAACGAGACCCAGTACTTC. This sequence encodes CASSQPGGNETQYF.

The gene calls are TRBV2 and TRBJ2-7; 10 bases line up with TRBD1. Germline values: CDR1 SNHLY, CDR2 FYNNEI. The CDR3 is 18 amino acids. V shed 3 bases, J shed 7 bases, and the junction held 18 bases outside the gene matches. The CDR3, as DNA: TGTGCCAGCAGTGACAATAAGCTGGGACAGGGGCGCAGTAGGGAGCAGTACTTC. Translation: CASSDNKLGQGRSREQYF. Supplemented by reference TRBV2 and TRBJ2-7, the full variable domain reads EPEVTQTPSHQVTQMGQEVILRCVPISNHLYFYWYRQILGQKVEFLVSFYNNEISEKSEIFDDQFSVERPDGSNFTLKIRSTKLEDSAMYFCASSDNKLGQGRSREQYFGPGTRLTVT.

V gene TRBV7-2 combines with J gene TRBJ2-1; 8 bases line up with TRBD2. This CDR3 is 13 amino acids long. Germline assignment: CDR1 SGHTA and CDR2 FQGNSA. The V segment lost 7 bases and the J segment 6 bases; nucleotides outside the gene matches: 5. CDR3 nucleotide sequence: TGTGCCAGCAACCGGGGGGGGGTCAATGAGCAGTTCTTC. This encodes CASNRGGVNEQFF.

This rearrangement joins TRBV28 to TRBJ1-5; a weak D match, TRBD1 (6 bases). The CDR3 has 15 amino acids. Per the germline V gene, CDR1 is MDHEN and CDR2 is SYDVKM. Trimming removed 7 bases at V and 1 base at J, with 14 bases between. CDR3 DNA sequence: TGTGCCAGCACCTCACAGGGATCGAGCAATCAGCCCCAGCATTTT. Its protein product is CASTSQGSSNQPQHF.

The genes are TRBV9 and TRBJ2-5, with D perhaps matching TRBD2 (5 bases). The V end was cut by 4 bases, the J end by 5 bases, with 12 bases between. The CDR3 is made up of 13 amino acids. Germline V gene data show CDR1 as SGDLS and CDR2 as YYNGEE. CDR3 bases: TGTGCCAGCAGCAGGGTTAGCGAGGAGACCCAGTACTTC. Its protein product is CASSRVSEETQYF.

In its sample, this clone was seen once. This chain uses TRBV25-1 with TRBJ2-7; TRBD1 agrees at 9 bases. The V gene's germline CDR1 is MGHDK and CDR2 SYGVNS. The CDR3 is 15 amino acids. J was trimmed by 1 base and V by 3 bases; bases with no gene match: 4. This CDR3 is CASSDPGTGSYEQYF. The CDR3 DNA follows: TGTGCCAGCAGTGACCCCGGGACAGGGTCCTACGAGCAGTACTTC.

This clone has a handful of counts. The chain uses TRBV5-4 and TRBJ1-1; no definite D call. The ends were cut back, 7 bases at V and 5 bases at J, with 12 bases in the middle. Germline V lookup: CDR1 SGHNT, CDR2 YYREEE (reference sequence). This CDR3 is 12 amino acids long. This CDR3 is CASSREGTEAFF. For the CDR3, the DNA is TGTGCCAGCTCCCGCGAGGGAACTGAAGCTTTCTTT.

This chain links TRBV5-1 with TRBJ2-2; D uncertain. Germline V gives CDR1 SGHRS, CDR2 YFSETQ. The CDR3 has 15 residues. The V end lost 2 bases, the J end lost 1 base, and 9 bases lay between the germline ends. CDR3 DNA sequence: TGCGCCAGCAGCTTTCCATCCAAGAACACCGGGGAGCTGTTTTTT. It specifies CASSFPSKNTGELFF.

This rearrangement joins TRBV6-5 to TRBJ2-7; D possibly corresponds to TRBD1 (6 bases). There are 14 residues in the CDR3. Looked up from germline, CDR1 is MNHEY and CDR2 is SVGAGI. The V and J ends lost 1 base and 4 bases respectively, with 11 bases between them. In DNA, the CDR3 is TGTGCCAGCAGTTACTTCCCGGACAGTTACGAGCAGTACTTC. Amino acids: CASSYFPDSYEQYF.

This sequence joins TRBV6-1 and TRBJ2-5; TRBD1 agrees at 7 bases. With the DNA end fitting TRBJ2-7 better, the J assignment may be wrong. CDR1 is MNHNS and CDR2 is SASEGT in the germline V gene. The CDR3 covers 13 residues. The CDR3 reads CASLGTVFYEQYF. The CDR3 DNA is TGTGCCAGTCTTGGGACAGTCTTCTACGAGCAGTACTTC.

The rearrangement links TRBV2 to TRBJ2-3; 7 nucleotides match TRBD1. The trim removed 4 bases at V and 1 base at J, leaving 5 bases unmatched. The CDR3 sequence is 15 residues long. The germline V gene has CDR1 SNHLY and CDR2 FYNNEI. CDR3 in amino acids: CASSVEGARTDTQYF. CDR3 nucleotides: TGTGCCAGCAGTGTCGAGGGGGCCCGCACAGATACGCAGTATTTT.

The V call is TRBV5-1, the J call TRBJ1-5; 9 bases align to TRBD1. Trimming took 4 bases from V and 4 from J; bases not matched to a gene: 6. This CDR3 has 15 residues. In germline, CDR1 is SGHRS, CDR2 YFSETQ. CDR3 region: CASSPDGTGNQPQHF. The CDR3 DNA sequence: TGCGCCAGCAGCCCGGATGGGACAGGGAATCAGCCCCAGCATTTT.

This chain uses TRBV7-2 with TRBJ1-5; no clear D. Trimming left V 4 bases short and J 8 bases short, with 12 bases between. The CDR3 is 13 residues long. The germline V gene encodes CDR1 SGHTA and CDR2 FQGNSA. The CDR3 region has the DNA TGTGCCAGCAGCTCCATTGGGAGCGAGCCCCAGCATTTT. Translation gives CASSSIGSEPQHF.

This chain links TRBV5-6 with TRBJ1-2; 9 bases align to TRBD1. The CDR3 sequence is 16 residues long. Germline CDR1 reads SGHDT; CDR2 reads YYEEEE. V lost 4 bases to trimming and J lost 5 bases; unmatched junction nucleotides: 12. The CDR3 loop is CASSLIRLGQGYGYTF. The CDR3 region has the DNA TGTGCCAGCAGCCTCATCCGGCTAGGACAGGGGTATGGCTACACCTTC. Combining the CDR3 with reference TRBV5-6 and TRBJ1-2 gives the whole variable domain DAGVTQSPTHLIKTRGQQVTLRCSPKSGHDTVSWYQQALGQGPQFIFQYYEEEERQRGNFPDRFSGHQFPNYSSELNVNALLLGDSALYLCASSLIRLGQGYGYTFGSGTRLTVV.

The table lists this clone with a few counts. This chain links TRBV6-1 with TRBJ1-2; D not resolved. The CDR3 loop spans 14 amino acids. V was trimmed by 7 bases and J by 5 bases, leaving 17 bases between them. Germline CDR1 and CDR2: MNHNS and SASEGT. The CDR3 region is CASTEGFPQYGYTF. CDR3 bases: TGTGCCAGCACCGAGGGATTCCCCCAGTATGGCTACACCTTC.

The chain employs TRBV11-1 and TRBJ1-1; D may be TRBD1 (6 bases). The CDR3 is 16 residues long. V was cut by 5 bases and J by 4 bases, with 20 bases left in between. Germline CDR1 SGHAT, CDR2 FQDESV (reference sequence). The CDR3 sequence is CASSLGLYREGTEAFF. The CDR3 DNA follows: TGTGCCAGCAGCCTGGGGTTGTACAGGGAGGGCACTGAAGCTTTCTTT.

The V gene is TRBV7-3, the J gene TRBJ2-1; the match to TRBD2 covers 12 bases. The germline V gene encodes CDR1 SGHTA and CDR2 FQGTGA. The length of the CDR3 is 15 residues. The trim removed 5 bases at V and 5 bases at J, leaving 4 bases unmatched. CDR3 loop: CASSTSGGPNNEQFF. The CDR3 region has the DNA TGTGCCAGCAGCACTAGCGGGGGGCCAAACAATGAGCAGTTCTTC.

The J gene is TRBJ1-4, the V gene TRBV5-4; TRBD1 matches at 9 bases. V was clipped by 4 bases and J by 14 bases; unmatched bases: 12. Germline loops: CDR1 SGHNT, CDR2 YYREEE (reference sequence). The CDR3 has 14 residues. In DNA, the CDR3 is TGTGCCAGCAGCCACCGGGACAGGGCGTTTGATCTGTTTTTT. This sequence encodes CASSHRDRAFDLFF.

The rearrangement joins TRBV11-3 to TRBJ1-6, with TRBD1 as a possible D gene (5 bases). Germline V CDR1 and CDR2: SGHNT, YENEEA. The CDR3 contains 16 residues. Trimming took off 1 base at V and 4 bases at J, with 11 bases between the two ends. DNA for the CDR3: TGTGCCAGCAGCTTAGTACAGGCTAATTATAATTCACCCCTCCACTTT. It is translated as CASSLVQANYNSPLHF.

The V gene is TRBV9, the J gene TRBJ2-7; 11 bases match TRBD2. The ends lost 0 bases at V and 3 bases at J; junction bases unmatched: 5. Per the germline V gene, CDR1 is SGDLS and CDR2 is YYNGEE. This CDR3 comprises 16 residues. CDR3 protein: CASSVGPGTSGYEQYF. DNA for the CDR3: TGTGCCAGCAGCGTAGGTCCTGGGACTAGCGGCTACGAGCAGTACTTC.

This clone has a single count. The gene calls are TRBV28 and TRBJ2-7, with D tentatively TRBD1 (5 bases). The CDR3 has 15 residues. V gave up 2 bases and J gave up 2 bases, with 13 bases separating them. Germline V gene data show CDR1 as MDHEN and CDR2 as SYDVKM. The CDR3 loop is CASSLRGHPTYEQYF. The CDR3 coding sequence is TGTGCCAGCAGTTTAAGGGGCCACCCCACCTACGAGCAGTACTTC.

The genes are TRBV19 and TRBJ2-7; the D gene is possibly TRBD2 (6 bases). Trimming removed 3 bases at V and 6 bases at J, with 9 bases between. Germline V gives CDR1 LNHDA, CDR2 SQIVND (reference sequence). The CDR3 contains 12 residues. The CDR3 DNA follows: TGTGCCAGTAGTATTCCGCGGGGCGAGCAGTACTTC. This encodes CASSIPRGEQYF.

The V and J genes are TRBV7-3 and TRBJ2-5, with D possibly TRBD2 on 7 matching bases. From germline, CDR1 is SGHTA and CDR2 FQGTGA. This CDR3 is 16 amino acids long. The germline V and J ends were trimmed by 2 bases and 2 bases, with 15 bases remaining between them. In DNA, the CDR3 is TGTGCCAGCAGCTTAGATGGGGGGGCGGGGCAAGAGACCCAGTACTTC. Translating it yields CASSLDGGAGQETQYF.

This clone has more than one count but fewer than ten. Here the CDR3 reads CASSVDDSHNEQFF. As DNA, the CDR3 is TGTGCCAGCAGCGTAGACGACTCACATAATGAGCAGTTCTTC. The genes are TRBV9 and TRBJ2-1; no clear D gene. Germline V gene sequence: CDR1 SGDLS, CDR2 YYNGEE. The CDR3 extends over 14 amino acids. Deletions cut 0 bases from V and 7 bases from J, with 11 bases between.